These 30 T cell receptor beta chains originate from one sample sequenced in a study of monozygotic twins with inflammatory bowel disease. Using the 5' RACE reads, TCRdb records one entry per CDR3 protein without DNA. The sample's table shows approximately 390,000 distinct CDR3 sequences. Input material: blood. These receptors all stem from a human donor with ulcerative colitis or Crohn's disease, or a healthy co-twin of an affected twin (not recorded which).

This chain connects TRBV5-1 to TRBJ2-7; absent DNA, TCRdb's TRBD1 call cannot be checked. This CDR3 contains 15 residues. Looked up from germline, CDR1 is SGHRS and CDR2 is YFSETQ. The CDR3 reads CASSTMTGTSYEQYF.

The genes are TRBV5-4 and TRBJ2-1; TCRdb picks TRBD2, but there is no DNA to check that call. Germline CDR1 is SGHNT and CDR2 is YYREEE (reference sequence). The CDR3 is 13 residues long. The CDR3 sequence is CASSLEGLAEQFF.

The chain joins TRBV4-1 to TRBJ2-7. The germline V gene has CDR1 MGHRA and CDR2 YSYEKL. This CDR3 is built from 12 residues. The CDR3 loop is CASSQDTYEQYF.

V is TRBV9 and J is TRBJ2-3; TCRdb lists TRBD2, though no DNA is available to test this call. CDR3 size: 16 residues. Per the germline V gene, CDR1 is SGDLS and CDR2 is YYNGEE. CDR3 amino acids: CASTKSLGGSTDTQYF.

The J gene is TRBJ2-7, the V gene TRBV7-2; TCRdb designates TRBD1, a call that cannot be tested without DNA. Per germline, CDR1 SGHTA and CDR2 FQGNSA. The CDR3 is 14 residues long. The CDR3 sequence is CASSLWAGSYEQYF.

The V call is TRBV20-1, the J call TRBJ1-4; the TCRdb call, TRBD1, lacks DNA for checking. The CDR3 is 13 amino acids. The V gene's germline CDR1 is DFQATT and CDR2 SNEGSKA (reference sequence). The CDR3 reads CSAILREGEKLFF.

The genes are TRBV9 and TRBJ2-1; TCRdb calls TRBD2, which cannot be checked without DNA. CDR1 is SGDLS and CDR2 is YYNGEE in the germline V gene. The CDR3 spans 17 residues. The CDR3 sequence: CASSVAFGGRASYEQFF. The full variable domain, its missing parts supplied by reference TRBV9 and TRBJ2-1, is DSGVTQTPKHLITATGQRVTLRCSPRSGDLSVYWYQQSLDQGLQFLIQYYNGEERAKGNILERFSAQQFPDLHSELNLSSLELGDSALYFCASSVAFGGRASYEQFFGPGTRLTVL.

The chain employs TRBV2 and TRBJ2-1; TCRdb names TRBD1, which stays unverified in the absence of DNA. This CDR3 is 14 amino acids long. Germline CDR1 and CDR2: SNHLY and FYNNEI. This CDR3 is CASRGTGRLHEQFF.

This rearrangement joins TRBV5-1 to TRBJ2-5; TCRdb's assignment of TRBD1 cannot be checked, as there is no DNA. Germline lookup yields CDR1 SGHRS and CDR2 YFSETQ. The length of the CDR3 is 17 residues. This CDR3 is CASSLGAGTPSLETQYF.

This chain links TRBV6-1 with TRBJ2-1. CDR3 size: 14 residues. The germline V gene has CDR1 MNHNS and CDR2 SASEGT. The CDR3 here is CASPETGTYNEQFF.

CDR3 loop: CASSFPTGEQYF. The chain combines TRBV7-8 with TRBJ2-7; there is no DNA to check the TCRdb D call of TRBD1. Germline loops: CDR1 SGHVS, CDR2 FQNEAQ. This CDR3 spans 12 amino acids.

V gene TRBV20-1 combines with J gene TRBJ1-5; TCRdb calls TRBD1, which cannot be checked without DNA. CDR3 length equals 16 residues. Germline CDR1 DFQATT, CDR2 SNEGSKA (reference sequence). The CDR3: CSAREHRGPSNQPQHF.

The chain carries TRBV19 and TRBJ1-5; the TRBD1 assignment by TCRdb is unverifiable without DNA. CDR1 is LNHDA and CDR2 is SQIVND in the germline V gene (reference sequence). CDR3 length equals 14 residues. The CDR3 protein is CASKFDRAGQPQHF.

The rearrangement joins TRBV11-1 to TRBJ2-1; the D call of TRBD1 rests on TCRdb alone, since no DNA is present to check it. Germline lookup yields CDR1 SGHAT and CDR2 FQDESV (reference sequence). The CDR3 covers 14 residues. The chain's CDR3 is CSSSHPGTSNEQFF.

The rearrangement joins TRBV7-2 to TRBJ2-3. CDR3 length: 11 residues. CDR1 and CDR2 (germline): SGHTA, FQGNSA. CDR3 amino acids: CASSFPDTQYF. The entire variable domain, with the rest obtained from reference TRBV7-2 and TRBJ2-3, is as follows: GAGVSQSPSNKVTEKGKDVELRCDPISGHTALYWYRQSLGQGLEFLIYFQGNSAPDKSGLPSDRFSAERTGGSVSTLTIQRTQQEDSAVYLCASSFPDTQYFGPGTRLTVL.

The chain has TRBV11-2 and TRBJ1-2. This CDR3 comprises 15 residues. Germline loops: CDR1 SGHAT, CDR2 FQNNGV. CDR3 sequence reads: CASSSFRTVNYGYTF.

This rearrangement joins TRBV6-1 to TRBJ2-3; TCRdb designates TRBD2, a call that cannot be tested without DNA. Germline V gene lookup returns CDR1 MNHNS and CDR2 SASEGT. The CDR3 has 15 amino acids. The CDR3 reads CASRPGTSGSYTQYF.

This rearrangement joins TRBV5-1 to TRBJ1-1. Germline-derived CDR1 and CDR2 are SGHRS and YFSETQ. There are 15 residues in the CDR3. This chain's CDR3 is CASSATAGKDTEAFF.

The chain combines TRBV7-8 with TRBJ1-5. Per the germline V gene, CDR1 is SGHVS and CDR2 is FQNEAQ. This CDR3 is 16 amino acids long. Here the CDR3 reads CASSFGTTRYNQPQHF.

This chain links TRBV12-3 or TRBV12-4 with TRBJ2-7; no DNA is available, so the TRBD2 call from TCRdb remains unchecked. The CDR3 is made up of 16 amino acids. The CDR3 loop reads CASSIGRRTHSYEQYF.

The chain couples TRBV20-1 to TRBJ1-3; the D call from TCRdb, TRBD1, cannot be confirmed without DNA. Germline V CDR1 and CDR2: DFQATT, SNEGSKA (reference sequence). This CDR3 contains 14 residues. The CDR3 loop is CSAGKTGPGNTIYF.

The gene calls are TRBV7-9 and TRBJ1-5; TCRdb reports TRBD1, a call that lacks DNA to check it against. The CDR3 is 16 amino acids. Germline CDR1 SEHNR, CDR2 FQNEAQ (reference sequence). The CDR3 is CASSRRAQEDYQPQHF.

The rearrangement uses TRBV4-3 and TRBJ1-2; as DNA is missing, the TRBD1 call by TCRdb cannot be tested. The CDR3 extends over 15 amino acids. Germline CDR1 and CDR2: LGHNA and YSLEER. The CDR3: CASSQRGGALGGYTF.

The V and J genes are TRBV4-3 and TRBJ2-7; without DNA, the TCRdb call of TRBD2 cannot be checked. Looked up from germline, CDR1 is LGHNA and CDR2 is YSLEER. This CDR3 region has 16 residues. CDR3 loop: CASSQGLAGNSYEQYF.

CDR3 region: CASSLAGTPNEQFF. The gene calls are TRBV5-1 and TRBJ2-1; the D call of TRBD2 rests on TCRdb alone, since no DNA is present to check it. The CDR3 contains 14 residues. Per germline, CDR1 SGHRS and CDR2 YFSETQ.

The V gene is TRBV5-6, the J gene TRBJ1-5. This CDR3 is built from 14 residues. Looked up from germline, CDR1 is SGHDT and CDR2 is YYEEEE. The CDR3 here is CASRGCSSNQPQHF.

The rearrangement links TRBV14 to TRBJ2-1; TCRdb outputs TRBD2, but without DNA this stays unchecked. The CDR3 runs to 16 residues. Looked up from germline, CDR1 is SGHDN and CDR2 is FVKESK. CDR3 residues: CASSPFGGNVGNEQFF. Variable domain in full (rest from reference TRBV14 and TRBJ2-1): EAGVTQFPSHSVIEKGQTVTLRCDPISGHDNLYWYRRVMGKEIKFLLHFVKESKQDESGMPNNRFLAERTGGTYSTLKVQPAELEDSGVYFCASSPFGGNVGNEQFFGPGTRLTVL.

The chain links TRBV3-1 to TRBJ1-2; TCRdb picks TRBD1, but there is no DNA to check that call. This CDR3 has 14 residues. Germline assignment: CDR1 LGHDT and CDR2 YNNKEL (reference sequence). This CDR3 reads CASSPGGQGYGYTF.

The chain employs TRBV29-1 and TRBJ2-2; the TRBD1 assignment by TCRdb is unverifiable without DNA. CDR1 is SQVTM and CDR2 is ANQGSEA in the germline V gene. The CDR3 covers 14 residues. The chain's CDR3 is CSVAFGGETGELFF.

The CDR3 is CASNRVGANEKLFF. This chain connects TRBV19 to TRBJ1-4. This CDR3 has 14 amino acids. CDR1 and CDR2 from the germline V gene are LNHDA and SQIVND (reference sequence).